The clone carrying this T cell receptor beta chain has at least ten counts. The TCR cDNA carried a universal primer site and UMIs from 5'RACE template switching. TCRdb fed the 5' RACE reads into MiXCR, producing one record per CDR3 protein. The table shows 500,000 to 550,000 distinct CDR3 sequences, with roughly a fifth occurring only once. The entry originates in a study of T cells after yellow fever vaccination. Looking at the study overall: Fractions of limited cellularity were prepared by means of SMART-Seq v4 Ultra Low Input.

J gave up 6 bases and V 3 bases, and 3 bases lay outside the gene matches. CDR3 size: 14 residues. Per germline, CDR1 ENHRY and CDR2 SYGVKD. Material: PBMCs, obtained approximately 22 days after the first yellow fever vaccination. This chain uses TRBV10-3 with TRBJ2-1; 9 nucleotides agree with TRBD2. The sequence came from a man younger than 30 who received the YFV17D yellow fever vaccine. CDR3 in DNA: TGTGCCATCAGTGATGGCGGGGGGGGCAATGAGCAGTTCTTC. As protein: CAISDGGGGNEQFF.